Following are 18 T cell receptor beta chains from one sample sequenced in a study of T cells in women clearing cervical HPV infection. Measured with immunoSEQ multiplex PCR; TCRdb has only the in-frame clones, and not every one. This table lists some 15,000 clones. The sample taken for sequencing was blood buffy coat. Receptor source: a woman between 18 and 69 years old with a cervical HPV16 infection that either progressed to CIN3+ or cleared (not recorded which).

In regard to this clone: The read gets to within 3 residues of the CDR3 end, and the germline J gene fills in the rest. This rearrangement joins TRBV7-6 to TRBJ2-3; 11 positions match TRBD2. Germline V lookup: CDR1 SGHVS, CDR2 FNYEAQ. CDR3 size: 18 residues. V dropped 5 bases and J dropped 3; count of bases not matched to a gene: 13. Incomplete CDR3 DNA: TGTGCCAGCAGCGAGGGGTTAGCGGGGGGGATTCGGACAGATACG. Amino acid sequence: CASSEGLAGGIRTDT. The complete CDR3 reads CASSEGLAGGIRTDTQYF. Supplemented by reference TRBV7-6 and TRBJ2-3, the full variable domain reads GAGVSQSPRYKVTKRGQDVALRCDPISGHVSLYWYRQALGQGPEFLTYFNYEAQQDKSGLPNDRFSAERPEGSISTLTIQRTEQRDSAMYRCASSEGLAGGIRTDTQYFGPGTRLTVL.

With regard to this clone: The CDR3 goes on 3 residues after the read ends, and that part is filled in from the germline J gene. The V and J genes are TRBV27 and TRBJ2-7, with TRBD2 identical over 11 bases. CDR1 MNHEY and CDR2 SMNVEV come from the germline V gene (reference sequence). This CDR3 has 14 amino acids. J was trimmed by 6 bases and V by 5 bases; bases with no gene match: 6. CDR3 DNA (partial): TGTGCCAGCAGTCCGGGACTAGCGGTGAGCGAG. Protein sequence: CASSPGLAVSE. The CDR3 as a whole reads CASSPGLAVSEQYF.

As to this clone: Coverage ceases 3 residues before the CDR3 finishes, and the germline J gene fills in the end. The V call is TRBV18, the J call TRBJ1-1; D unclear. Deletions cut 3 bases from V and 2 bases from J, with 10 bases between. The CDR3 consists of 14 residues. Germline V gene data show CDR1 as KGHSH and CDR2 as LQKENI. CDR3 DNA (partial): TGTGCCAGCTCACCTCAAGAGACTAACACTGAA. Translating gives CASSPQETNTE. The entire CDR3 sequence reads CASSPQETNTEAFF.

As concerns this clone: The CDR3 end lies 3 residues beyond the end of the read and is filled in from the germline J gene. The genes are TRBV5-6 and TRBJ2-1; TRBD2 agrees at 13 bases. After removal of 3 bases from V and 4 bases from J, the junction contained 1 base not matched to a gene. CDR3 length: 15 residues. Germline CDR1 and CDR2: SGHDT and YYEEEE. The CDR3 bases that were read are TGTGCCAGCAGCTCGACTAGCGGGAGGTACAATGAG. Its translation is CASSSTSGRYNE. The full CDR3 is CASSSTSGRYNEQFF.

With regard to this clone: The CDR3 end falls 3 residues outside the read, so it is completed with the germline J gene. J is TRBJ2-1 and V is TRBV2; TRBD2 matches at 15 bases. CDR1 and CDR2 from the germline V gene are SNHLY and FYNNEI. J was trimmed by 1 base and V by 3 bases; bases with no gene match: 4. The CDR3 has 18 residues. CDR3 bases read: TGTGCCAGCAGTGAGGCCGGGACTAGCGGGGGGTCCTACAATGAG. Its translation: CASSEAGTSGGSYNE. The full-length CDR3 reads as CASSEAGTSGGSYNEQFF.

With respect to this clone: The read ends 3 residues early relative to the CDR3; the germline J gene fills the gap. The genes are TRBV20-1 and TRBJ2-3; TRBD2 is a possible D gene (6 bases). Trimming cost V 1 base and J 2 bases, with 22 bases left between them. CDR3 length equals 18 residues. Germline V gives CDR1 DFQATT, CDR2 SNEGSKA (reference sequence). The CDR3 sequence is CSARARFGLGDFTDTQYF. The sequenced part of the CDR3 DNA is TGCAGTGCTAGAGCCCGTTTCGGTCTGGGGGACTTCACAGATACG.

A note on this clone: The read halts 3 residues ahead of the CDR3 end, with the missing end drawn from the germline J gene. The chain employs TRBV12-3 or TRBV12-4 and TRBJ1-5, with 8 bases aligning to TRBD1. This CDR3 has 15 amino acids. The junction had 12 bases not matched to a gene; V was cut back by 8 bases and J by 6 bases. The sequenced part of the CDR3 DNA is TGTGCCAGCGACATTACAGGGGGAGGCACTCAGCCC. Translated: CASDITGGGTQP. The full CDR3 protein is CASDITGGGTQPQHF.

CDR3 DNA, as far as it was read: TGTGCCAGCAGCTTACAATTTTCCCAAGAGACC. This codes for CASSLQFSQET. The whole CDR3 reads CASSLQFSQETQYF. The gene calls are TRBV7-7 and TRBJ2-5; D unclear. Sequencing ends 3 residues short of the CDR3 end; the germline J gene provides the rest. Germline V gives CDR1 SSHAT, CDR2 FNYEAQ (reference sequence). The CDR3 has 14 amino acids. V lost 2 bases and J 1 base, leaving 8 bases between the germline ends.

The CDR3 DNA, read in part, is TGTGCCAGCAGCTTAGGAGGGGGGGGTCACAATGAG. Encoded protein: CASSLGGGGHNE. The CDR3, in full, reads CASSLGGGGHNEQFF. The chain is built from TRBV7-7 and TRBJ2-1; maybe TRBD2 (7 bases). The CDR3 goes on 3 residues after the read ends, and that part is filled in from the germline J gene. Germline lookup yields CDR1 SSHAT and CDR2 FNYEAQ (reference sequence). CDR3 length equals 15 residues. The germline V and J ends were trimmed by 1 base and 5 bases, with 12 bases remaining between them.

According to its frequency, this clone is medium-sized. The part of the CDR3 DNA that was read is TGTGCCAGCAGTACGCGGGGGGGAGGTGGAAAGACC. This sequence encodes CASSTRGGGGKT. From start to end, the CDR3 is CASSTRGGGGKTQYF. The V gene is TRBV27, the J gene TRBJ2-5; 9 nucleotides agree with TRBD2. The observed sequence ends 3 residues before the CDR3 terminus, with the missing tail filled in from the germline J gene. Germline lookup yields CDR1 MNHEY and CDR2 SMNVEV (reference sequence). The CDR3 contains 15 residues. V lost 5 bases and J lost 6; bases outside the gene matches: 10.

CDR3 bases read: TGTGCCAGCAGTTACAGCGGCTTAGATACG. Protein: CASSYSGLDT. The CDR3 reads in full as CASSYSGLDTQYF. The chain employs TRBV6-2 or TRBV6-3 and TRBJ2-3, with a weak D call TRBD2 (5 bases). The CDR3 end falls 3 residues outside the read, so it is completed with the germline J gene. CDR1 MNHEY and CDR2 SVGEGT come from the germline V gene. The CDR3 is 13 amino acids. Trimming took off 2 bases at V and 5 bases at J, with 8 bases between the two ends.

As concerns this clone: Read data end 3 residues before the CDR3 end; the end is taken from the germline J gene. The gene calls are TRBV7-8 and TRBJ2-7; the match to TRBD1 covers 8 bases. The CDR3 spans 17 residues. With V trimmed by 1 base and J by 4 bases, 12 bases remained unmatched. Germline CDR1 and CDR2: SGHVS and FQNEAQ. The CDR3 DNA, read in part, is TGTGCCAGCAGCTTAGTAGGAGGGGGACAGGCCACATACGAG. Amino acid sequence: CASSLVGGGQATYE. The entire CDR3 reads CASSLVGGGQATYEQYF.

As to this clone: The sequenced fragment ends 3 residues before the CDR3 boundary, so the rest is inferred from the germline J gene. J is TRBJ1-2 and V is TRBV15; D is possibly TRBD1 (6 bases). This CDR3 contains 16 residues. Germline CDR1 LNHNV, CDR2 YYDKDF (reference sequence). V was clipped by 3 bases and J by 6 bases, with 20 bases between them. Partial CDR3 DNA: TGTGCCACCAGCAGGTCCGGGATCGCGGGGGCGCATGGC. This codes for CATSRSGIAGAHG. The full-length CDR3 reads as CATSRSGIAGAHGYTF.

To note about this clone: The read terminates 3 residues before the CDR3 end, so the remaining end is supplied by the germline J gene. The rearrangement uses TRBV19 and TRBJ1-5, with TRBD1 as a possible D gene (6 bases). From germline, CDR1 is LNHDA and CDR2 SQIVND (reference sequence). The V and J ends lost 6 bases and 3 bases respectively, with 18 bases between them. The CDR3 contains 16 residues. CDR3 residues: CASSEGLGQYNQPQHF. The sequenced part of the CDR3 DNA is TGTGCCAGTAGCGAAGGACTCGGACAGTACAATCAGCCC.

About this clone itself: Read sequence stops 3 residues before the CDR3 end, and the germline J gene provides the missing end. The V call is TRBV11-2, the J call TRBJ1-2; possibly TRBD1 for D (5 bases). This CDR3 has 15 residues. Germline V gene sequence: CDR1 SGHAT, CDR2 FQNNGV. The CDR3 loop is CASSLVAGWYRGYTF. The CDR3 DNA, read in part, is TGTGCCAGCAGCTTAGTTGCAGGGTGGTATCGGGGC.

About this clone: Read data end 3 residues before the CDR3 end; the end is taken from the germline J gene. The chain is built from TRBV2 and TRBJ1-2; 9 bases line up with TRBD1. Trimming cost V 3 bases and J 4 bases; bases outside gene matches: 3. CDR3 size: 14 residues. The V gene's germline CDR1 is SNHLY and CDR2 FYNNEI. CDR3 DNA, as far as it was read: TGTGCCAGCAGTGAGGACAGGGGCCCCTATGGC. This codes for CASSEDRGPYG. In full, the CDR3 reads CASSEDRGPYGYTF.

A note on this clone: The CDR3 is cut off 3 residues early in the read; its end comes from the germline J gene. J is TRBJ2-3 and V is TRBV5-1, with unresolved D. The V gene's germline CDR1 is SGHRS and CDR2 YFSETQ. This CDR3 has 15 residues. Trimming removed 0 bases at V and 0 bases at J, with 8 bases between. The CDR3 here is CASSLDLPSTDTQYF. The sequenced CDR3 bases are TGCGCCAGCAGCTTGGACTTGCCTAGCACAGATACG.

To note about this clone: Read sequence stops 3 residues before the CDR3 end, and the germline J gene provides the missing end. The chain couples TRBV10-1 to TRBJ2-7; tentatively, D is TRBD1 (7 bases). V lost 6 bases to trimming and J lost 2 bases, with 17 bases between them. The CDR3 is 15 amino acids. The germline CDR1 and CDR2 sequences are WNHNN and SYGVQD (reference sequence). CDR3 protein: CASRERRGAPYEQYF. The covered CDR3 bases are TGCGCCAGCAGAGAACGCAGGGGGGCACCCTACGAG.